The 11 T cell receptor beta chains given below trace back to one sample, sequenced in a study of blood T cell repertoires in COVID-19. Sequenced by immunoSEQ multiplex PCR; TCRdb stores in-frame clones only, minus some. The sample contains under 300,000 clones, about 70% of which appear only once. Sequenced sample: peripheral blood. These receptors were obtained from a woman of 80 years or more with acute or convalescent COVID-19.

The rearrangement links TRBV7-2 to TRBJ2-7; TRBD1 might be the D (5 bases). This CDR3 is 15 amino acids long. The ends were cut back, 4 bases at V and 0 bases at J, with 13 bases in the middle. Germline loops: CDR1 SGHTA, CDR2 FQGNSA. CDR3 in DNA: TGTGCCAGCAGCTCCAGACAGCTAAGCTCCTACGAGCAGTACTTC. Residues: CASSSRQLSSYEQYF. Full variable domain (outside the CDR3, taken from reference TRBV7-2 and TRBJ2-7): GAGVSQSPSNKVTEKGKDVELRCDPISGHTALYWYRQSLGQGLEFLIYFQGNSAPDKSGLPSDRFSAERTGGSVSTLTIQRTQQEDSAVYLCASSSRQLSSYEQYFGPGTRLTVT.

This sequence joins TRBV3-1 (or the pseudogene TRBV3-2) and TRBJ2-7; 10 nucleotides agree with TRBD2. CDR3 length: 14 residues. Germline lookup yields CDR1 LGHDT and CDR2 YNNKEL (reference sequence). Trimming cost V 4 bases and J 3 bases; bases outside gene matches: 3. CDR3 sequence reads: CASSLAGGSYEQYF. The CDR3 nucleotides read TGTGCCAGCAGCCTAGCGGGAGGCAGCTACGAGCAGTACTTC.

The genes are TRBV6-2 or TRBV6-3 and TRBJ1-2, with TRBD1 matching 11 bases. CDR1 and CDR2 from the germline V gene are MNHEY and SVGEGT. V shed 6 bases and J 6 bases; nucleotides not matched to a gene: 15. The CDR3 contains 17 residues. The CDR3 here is CASSKHGQGARLDGYTF. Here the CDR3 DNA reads TGTGCCAGCAGCAAACACGGACAGGGGGCCCGCCTGGATGGCTACACCTTC.

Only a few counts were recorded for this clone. CDR3 DNA: TGTGCCAGCAGCGTTCAGGGTGTCTATGGCTACACCTTC. Translating it yields CASSVQGVYGYTF. The rearrangement uses TRBV7-9 and TRBJ1-2; D may be TRBD1 (5 bases). Germline CDR1 and CDR2: SEHNR and FQNEAQ (reference sequence). CDR3 length: 13 amino acids. With 5 bases removed from V and 4 bases from J, the gap between germline ends came to 11 bases.

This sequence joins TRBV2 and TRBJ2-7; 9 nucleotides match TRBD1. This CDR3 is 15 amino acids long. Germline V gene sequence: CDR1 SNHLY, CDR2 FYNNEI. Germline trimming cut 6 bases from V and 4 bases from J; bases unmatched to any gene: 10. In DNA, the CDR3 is TGTGCCAGCAGCGTTCCGGGACAGGGCGTGTACGAGCAGTACTTC. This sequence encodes CASSVPGQGVYEQYF.

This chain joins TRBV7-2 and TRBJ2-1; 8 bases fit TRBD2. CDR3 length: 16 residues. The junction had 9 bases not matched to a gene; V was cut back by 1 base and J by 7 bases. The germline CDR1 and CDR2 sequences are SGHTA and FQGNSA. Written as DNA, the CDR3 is TGTGCCAGCAGCTTAGAGCGGGGGCAGGGCAAGAATGAGCAGTTCTTC. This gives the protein CASSLERGQGKNEQFF.

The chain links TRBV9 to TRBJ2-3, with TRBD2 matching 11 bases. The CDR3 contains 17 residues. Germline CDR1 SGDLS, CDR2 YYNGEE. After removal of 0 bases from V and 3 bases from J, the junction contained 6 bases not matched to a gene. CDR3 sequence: CASSVAGTSGRTDTQYF. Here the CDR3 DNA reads TGTGCCAGCAGCGTAGCTGGGACTAGCGGCAGGACAGATACGCAGTATTTT.

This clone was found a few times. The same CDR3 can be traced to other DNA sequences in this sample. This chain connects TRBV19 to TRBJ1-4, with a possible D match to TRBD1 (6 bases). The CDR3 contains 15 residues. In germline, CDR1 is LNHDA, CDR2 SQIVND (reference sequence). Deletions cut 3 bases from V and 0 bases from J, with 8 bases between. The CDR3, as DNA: TGTGCCAGTAGTATCGGACAGACAACTAATGAAAAACTGTTTTTT. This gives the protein CASSIGQTTNEKLFF.

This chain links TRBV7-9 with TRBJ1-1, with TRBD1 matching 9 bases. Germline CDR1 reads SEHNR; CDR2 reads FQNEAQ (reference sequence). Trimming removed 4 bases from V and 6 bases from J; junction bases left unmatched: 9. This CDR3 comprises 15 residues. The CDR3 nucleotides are TGTGCCAGCAGCTCTGGGACAGGGAGACTTCCTGAAGCTTTCTTT. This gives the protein CASSSGTGRLPEAFF. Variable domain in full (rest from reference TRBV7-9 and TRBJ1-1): DTGVSQNPRHKITKRGQNVTFRCDPISEHNRLYWYRQTLGQGPEFLTYFQNEAQLEKSRLLSDRFSAERPKGSFSTLEIQRTEQGDSAMYLCASSSGTGRLPEAFFGQGTRLTVV.

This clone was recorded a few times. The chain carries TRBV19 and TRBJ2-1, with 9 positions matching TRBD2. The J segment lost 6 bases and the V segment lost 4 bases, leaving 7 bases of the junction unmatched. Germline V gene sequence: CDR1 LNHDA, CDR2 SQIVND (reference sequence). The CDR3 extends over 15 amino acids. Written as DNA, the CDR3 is TGTGCCAGTAGTAGACCGAATAGCGGGAGCAATGAGCAGTTCTTC. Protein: CASSRPNSGSNEQFF.

CDR3 nucleotide sequence: TGTGCCAGTCGAGGGGACAGGGGTAGGAACACTGAAGCTTTCTTT. Translated: CASRGDRGRNTEAFF. The V gene is TRBV18, the J gene TRBJ1-1, with 10 bases that match TRBD1. The CDR3 consists of 15 residues. The V gene end was trimmed by 9 bases and the J gene end by 1 base; junction bases not matched to a gene: 8. The germline CDR1 and CDR2 sequences are KGHSH and LQKENI.